The 4 T cell receptor beta chains below all came from one sample that was sequenced in a study of T cells in Graves' hyperthyroidism and ophthalmopathy. Amplification of TCR beta CDR3 regions used RNA as the template. Carried out on the TCR CDR3, a first-round RT-PCR used the HTBI primer set. TCRdb processed the multiplex PCR reads anew with MiXCR; each CDR3 protein has one entry. Among fewer than 800,000 distinct CDR3 sequences listed, about 16% were seen once. The specimen sequenced was blood. The receptors derive from a man between 18 and 35 years old with Graves' hyperthyroidism.

CDR3 in amino acids: CASSFPPSSYNEQFF. The CDR3, as DNA: TGTGCCAGCAGCTTTCCGCCGAGCTCCTACAATGAGCAGTTCTTC. The chain combines TRBV7-9 with TRBJ2-1; D is ambiguous. This CDR3 region has 15 residues. Trimming stripped 3 bases from V and 0 bases from J, with 9 bases between. Germline values: CDR1 SEHNR, CDR2 FQNEAQ (reference sequence).

Only a few counts were recorded for this clonotype. This chain links TRBV29-1 with TRBJ1-1; 8 bases match TRBD1. J lost 10 bases, V lost 7 bases, and 8 bases had no gene match. This CDR3 comprises 11 residues. Germline V gene sequence: CDR1 SQVTM, CDR2 ANQGSEA. CDR3 amino acids: CSAGQGSGAFF. CDR3 nucleotide sequence: TGCAGCGCCGGACAGGGATCGGGAGCTTTCTTT.

The chain's CDR3 is CASSSRAGDLPYEQYF. In DNA, the CDR3 is TGTGCCAGCAGCTCTCGCGCGGGAGATCTGCCGTACGAGCAGTACTTC. J is TRBJ2-7 and V is TRBV28; TRBD2 matches 7 bases. Germline CDR1 MDHEN, CDR2 SYDVKM. The CDR3 length is 16 residues. The J segment lost 4 bases and the V segment lost 6 bases, leaving 15 bases of the junction unmatched.

This clonotype was counted at least ten times. This rearrangement joins TRBV30 to TRBJ1-2, with D perhaps matching TRBD1 (5 bases). This CDR3 has 13 residues. Per germline, CDR1 GTSNPN and CDR2 SVGIG (reference sequence). V lost 4 bases and J lost 2, with 11 bases in between. CDR3 residues: CAWNRGLNYGYTF. CDR3 DNA sequence: TGTGCCTGGAATCGGGGCTTGAACTATGGCTACACCTTC.